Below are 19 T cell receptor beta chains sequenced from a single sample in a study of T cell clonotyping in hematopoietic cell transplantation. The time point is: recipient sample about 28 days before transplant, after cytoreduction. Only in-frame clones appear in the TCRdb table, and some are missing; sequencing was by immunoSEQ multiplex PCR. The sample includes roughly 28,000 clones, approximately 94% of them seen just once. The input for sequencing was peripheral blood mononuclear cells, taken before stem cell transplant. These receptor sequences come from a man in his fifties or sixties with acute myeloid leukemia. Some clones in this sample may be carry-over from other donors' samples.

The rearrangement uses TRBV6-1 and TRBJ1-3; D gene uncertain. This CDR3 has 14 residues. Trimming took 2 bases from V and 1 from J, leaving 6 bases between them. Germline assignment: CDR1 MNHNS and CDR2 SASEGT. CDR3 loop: CASSEYISGNTIYF. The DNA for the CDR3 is TGTGCCAGCAGTGAATATATTTCTGGAAACACCATATATTTT.

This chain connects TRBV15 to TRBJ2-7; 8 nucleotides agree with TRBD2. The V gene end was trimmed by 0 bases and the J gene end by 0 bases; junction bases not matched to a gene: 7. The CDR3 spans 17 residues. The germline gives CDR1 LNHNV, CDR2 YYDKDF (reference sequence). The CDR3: CATSRDLLAVSSYEQYF. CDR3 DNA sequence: TGTGCCACCAGCAGAGATCTACTAGCGGTGAGCTCCTACGAGCAGTACTTC.

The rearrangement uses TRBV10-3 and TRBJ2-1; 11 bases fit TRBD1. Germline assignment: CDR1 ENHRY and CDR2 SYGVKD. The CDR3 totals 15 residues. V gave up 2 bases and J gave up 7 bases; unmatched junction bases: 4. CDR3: CAISEARDRGNEQFF. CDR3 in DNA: TGTGCCATCAGTGAGGCCCGGGACAGGGGGAATGAGCAGTTCTTC.

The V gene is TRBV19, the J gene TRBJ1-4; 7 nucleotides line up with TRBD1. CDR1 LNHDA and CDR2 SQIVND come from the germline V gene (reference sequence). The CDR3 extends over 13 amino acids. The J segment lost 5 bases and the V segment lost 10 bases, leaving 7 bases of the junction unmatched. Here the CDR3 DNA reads TGTGCCACCGGGGACAGACTGAATGAAAAACTGTTTTTT. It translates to CATGDRLNEKLFF.

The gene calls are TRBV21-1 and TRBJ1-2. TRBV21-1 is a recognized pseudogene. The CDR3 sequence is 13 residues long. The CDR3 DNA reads TGCCCCAGAGGAGGACGGACTAACTATGGCTACACCTTC. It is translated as CPRGGRTNYGYTF.

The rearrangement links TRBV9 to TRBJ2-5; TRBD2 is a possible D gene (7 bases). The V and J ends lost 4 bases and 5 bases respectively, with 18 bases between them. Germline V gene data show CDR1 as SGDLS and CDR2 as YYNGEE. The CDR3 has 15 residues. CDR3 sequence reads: CASSFEGGTKETQYF. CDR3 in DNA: TGTGCCAGCAGCTTCGAGGGGGGGACCAAGGAGACCCAGTACTTC.

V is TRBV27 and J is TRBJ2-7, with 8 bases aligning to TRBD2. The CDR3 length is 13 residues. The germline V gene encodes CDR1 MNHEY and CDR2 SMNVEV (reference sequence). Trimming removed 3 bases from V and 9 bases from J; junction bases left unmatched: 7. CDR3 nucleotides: TGTGCCAGCAGTTTCGGGAGGGGTCAGGGGCAGTACTTC. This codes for CASSFGRGQGQYF.

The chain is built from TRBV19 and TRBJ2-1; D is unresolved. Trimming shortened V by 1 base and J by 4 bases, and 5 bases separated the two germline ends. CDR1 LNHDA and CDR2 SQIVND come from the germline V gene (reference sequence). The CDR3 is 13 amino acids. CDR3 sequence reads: CASSIAGYNEQFF. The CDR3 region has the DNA TGTGCCAGTAGTATAGCGGGTTACAATGAGCAGTTCTTC. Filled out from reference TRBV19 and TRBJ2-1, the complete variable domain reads DGGITQSPKYLFRKEGQNVTLSCEQNLNHDAMYWYRQDPGQGLRLIYYSQIVNDFQKGDIAEGYSVSREKKESFPLTVTSAQKNPTAFYLCASSIAGYNEQFFGPGTRLTVL.

CDR3 region: CASSLTGGPSGELFF. The CDR3 DNA sequence: TGTGCCAGCAGTTTAACGGGAGGGCCCTCCGGGGAGCTGTTTTTT. The genes are TRBV28 and TRBJ2-2, with TRBD2 identical over 8 bases. V dropped 2 bases and J dropped 6; count of bases not matched to a gene: 5. The CDR3 covers 15 residues. Germline CDR1 reads MDHEN; CDR2 reads SYDVKM.

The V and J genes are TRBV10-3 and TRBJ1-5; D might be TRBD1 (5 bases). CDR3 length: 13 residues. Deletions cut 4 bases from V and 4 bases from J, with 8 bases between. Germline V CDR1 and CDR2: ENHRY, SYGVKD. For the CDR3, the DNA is TGTGCCATCAGTGGGGGACCTAATCAGCCCCAGCATTTT. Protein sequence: CAISGGPNQPQHF.

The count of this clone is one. Here the CDR3 reads CASSSQTGDLVLGYTF. CDR3 nucleotides: TGTGCCAGCAGCTCTCAAACAGGGGACCTAGTTCTTGGCTACACCTTC. This rearrangement joins TRBV5-6 to TRBJ1-2; 7 nucleotides agree with TRBD1. Germline V gene sequence: CDR1 SGHDT, CDR2 YYEEEE. V gave up 3 bases and J gave up 7 bases; unmatched junction bases: 15. The CDR3 sequence is 16 residues long.

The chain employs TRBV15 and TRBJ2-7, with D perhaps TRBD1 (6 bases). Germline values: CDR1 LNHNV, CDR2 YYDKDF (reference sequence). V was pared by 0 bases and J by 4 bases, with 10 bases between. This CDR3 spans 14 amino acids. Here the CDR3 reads CATSRDRDIYEQYF. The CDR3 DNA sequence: TGTGCCACCAGCAGAGATAGGGACATTTACGAGCAGTACTTC.

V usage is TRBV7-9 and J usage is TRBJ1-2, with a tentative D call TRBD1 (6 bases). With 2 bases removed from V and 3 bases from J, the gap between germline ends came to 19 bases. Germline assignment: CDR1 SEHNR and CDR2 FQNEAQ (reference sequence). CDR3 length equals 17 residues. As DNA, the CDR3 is TGTGCCAGCAGCTTATTCCAGGGCGGGGGCGAAGACTATGGCTACACCTTC. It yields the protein CASSLFQGGGEDYGYTF.

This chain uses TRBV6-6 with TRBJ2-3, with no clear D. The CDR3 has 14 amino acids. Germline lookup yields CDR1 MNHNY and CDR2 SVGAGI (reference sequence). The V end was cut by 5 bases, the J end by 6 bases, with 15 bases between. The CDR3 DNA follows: TGTGCCAGCAGTCCTGATCCGGAGTACGATACGCAGTATTTT. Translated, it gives CASSPDPEYDTQYF.

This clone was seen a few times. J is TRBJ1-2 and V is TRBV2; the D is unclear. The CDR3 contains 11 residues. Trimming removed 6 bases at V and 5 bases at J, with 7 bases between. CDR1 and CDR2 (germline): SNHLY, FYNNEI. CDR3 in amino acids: CASSPLYGYTF. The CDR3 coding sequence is TGTGCCAGCAGCCCACTGTATGGCTACACCTTC.

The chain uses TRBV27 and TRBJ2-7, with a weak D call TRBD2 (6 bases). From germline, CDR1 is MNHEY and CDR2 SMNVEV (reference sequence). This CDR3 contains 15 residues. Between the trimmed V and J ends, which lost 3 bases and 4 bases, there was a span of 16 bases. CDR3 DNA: TGTGCCAGCAGTTTCCAGGGCGGGACGGATTACGAGCAGTACTTC. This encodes CASSFQGGTDYEQYF.

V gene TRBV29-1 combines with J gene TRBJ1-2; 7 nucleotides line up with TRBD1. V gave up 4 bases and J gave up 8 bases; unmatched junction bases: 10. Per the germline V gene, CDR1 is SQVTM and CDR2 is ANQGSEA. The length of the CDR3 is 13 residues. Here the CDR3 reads CSVVLSTGRGYTF. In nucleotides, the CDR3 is TGCAGCGTTGTCCTGTCGACAGGGCGGGGCTACACCTTC.

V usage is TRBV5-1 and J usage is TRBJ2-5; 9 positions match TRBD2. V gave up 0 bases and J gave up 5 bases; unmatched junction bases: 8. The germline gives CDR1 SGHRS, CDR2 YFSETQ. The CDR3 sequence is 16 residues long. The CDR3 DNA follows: TGCGCCAGCAGCTTGGCGATAGCGGGGGTCCTGGAGACCCAGTACTTC. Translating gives CASSLAIAGVLETQYF.

The CDR3 nucleotides are TGTGCCAGCAGCCCCGGGGGGGCACAAGAGACCCAGTACTTC. It translates to CASSPGGAQETQYF. The chain links TRBV11-3 to TRBJ2-5, with 8 bases aligning to TRBD2. Germline trimming cut 5 bases from V and 2 bases from J; bases unmatched to any gene: 4. The CDR3 covers 14 residues. CDR1 SGHNT and CDR2 YENEEA come from the germline V gene.